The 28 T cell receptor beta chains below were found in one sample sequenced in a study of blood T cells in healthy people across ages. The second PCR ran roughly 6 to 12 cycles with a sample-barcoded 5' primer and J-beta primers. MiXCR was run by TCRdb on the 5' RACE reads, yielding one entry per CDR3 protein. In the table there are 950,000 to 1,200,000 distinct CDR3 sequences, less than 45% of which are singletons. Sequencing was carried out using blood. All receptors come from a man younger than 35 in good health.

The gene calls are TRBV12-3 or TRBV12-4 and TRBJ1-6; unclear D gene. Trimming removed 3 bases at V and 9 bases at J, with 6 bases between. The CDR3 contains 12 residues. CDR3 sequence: CASSFPSSPLHF. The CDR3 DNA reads TGTGCCAGCAGTTTCCCAAGTTCACCCCTCCACTTT.

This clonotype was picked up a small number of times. The CDR3 bases are TGCGCCAGCAGCCAACCTAGCGGGGGGGCCCTCAATGAGCAGTTCTTC. Protein product: CASSQPSGGALNEQFF. The J gene is TRBJ2-1, the V gene TRBV4-3; TRBD2 matches 12 bases. V was clipped by 2 bases and J by 6 bases; unmatched bases: 5. Germline assignment: CDR1 LGHNA and CDR2 YSLEER. This CDR3 has 16 residues.

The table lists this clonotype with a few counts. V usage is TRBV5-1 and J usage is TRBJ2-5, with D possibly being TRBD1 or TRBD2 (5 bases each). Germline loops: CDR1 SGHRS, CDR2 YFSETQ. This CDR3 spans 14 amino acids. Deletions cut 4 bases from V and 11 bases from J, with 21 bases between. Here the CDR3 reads CASSVDPGIGEQYF. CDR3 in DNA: TGCGCCAGCAGCGTGGATCCAGGGATAGGGGAGCAGTACTTC. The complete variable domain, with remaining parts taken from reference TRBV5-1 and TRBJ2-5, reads KAGVTQTPRYLIKTRGQQVTLSCSPISGHRSVSWYQQTPGQGLQFLFEYFSETQRNKGNFPGRFSGRQFSNSRSEMNVSTLELGDSALYLCASSVDPGIGEQYFGPGTRLLVL.

CDR3 bases: TGTGCCAGCAGCCACCACAGCGGGGGGGCGTACAATGAGCAGTTCTTC. Its protein product is CASSHHSGGAYNEQFF. The rearrangement links TRBV3-1 to TRBJ2-1; 10 bases fit TRBD2. V shed 3 bases and J 4 bases; nucleotides not matched to a gene: 6. The CDR3 consists of 16 residues. Germline lookup yields CDR1 LGHDT and CDR2 YNNKEL (reference sequence).

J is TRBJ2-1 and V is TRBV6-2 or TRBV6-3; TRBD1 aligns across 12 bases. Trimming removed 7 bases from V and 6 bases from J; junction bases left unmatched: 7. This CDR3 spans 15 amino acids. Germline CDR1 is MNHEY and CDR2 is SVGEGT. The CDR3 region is CASMIPGQGANEQFF. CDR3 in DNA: TGTGCCAGCATGATTCCGGGACAGGGGGCCAATGAGCAGTTCTTC.

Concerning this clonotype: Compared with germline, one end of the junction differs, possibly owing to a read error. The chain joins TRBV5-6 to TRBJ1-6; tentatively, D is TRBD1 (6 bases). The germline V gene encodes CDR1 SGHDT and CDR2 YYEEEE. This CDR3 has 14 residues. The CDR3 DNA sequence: TGTGCCAGCAGCTTAGGACAGAGTAATTCACCCCCCCACTTT. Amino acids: CASSLGQSNSPPHF. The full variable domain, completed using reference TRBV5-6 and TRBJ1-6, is DAGVTQSPTHLIKTRGQQVTLRCSPKSGHDTVSWYQQALGQGPQFIFQYYEEEERQRGNFPDRFSGHQFPNYSSELNVNALLLGDSALYLCASSLGQSNSPPHFGNGTRLTVT.

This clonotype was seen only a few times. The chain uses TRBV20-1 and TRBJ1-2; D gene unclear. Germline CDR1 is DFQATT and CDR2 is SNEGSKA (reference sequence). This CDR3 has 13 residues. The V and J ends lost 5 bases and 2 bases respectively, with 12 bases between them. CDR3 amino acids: CSARTRPNYGYTF. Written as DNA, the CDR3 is TGCAGTGCTCGGACGCGTCCAAACTATGGCTACACCTTC.

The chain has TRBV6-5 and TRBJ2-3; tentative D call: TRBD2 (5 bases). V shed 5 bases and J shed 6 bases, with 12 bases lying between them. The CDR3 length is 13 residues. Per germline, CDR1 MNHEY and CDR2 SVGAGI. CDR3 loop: CASSTDLADTQYF. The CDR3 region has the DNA TGTGCCAGCAGTACGGACTTGGCTGATACGCAGTATTTT.

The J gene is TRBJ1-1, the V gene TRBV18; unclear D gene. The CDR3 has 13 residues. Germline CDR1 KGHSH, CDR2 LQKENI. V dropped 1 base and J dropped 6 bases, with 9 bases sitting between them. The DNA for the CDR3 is TGTGCCAGCTCACCACTTGAGGCAGCTGAAGCTTTCTTT. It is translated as CASSPLEAAEAFF.

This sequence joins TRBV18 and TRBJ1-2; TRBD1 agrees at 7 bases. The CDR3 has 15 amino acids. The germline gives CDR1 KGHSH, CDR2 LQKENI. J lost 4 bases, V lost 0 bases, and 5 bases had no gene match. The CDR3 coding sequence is TGTGCCAGCTCACCACCCACAGGGGACTTCTATGGCTACACCTTC. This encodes CASSPPTGDFYGYTF. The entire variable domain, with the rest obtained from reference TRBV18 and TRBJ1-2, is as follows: NAGVMQNPRHLVRRRGQEARLRCSPMKGHSHVYWYRQLPEEGLKFMVYLQKENIIDESGMPKERFSAEFPKEGPSILRIQQVVRGDSAAYFCASSPPTGDFYGYTFGSGTRLTVV.

The chain's CDR3 is CASSQDGRGWVGELFF. Written as DNA, the CDR3 is TGTGCCAGCAGCCAAGATGGGAGGGGCTGGGTCGGGGAGCTGTTTTTT. The chain employs TRBV4-2 and TRBJ2-2; 7 nucleotides agree with TRBD2. Germline lookup yields CDR1 LGHNA and CDR2 YNFKEQ. CDR3 size: 16 residues. The V and J ends lost 0 bases and 7 bases, in that order; junction bases with no gene match: 8.

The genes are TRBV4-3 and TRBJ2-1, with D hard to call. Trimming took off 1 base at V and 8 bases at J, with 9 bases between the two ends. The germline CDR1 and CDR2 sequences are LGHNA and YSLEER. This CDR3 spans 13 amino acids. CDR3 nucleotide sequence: TGCGCCAGCAGCCAAGTATCCAGCTATGAGCAGTTCTTC. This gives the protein CASSQVSSYEQFF.

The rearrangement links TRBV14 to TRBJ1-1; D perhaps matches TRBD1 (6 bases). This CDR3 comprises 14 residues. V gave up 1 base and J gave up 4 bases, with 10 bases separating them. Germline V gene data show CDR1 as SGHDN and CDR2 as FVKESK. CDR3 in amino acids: CASSQVPRGTEAFF. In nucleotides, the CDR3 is TGTGCCAGCAGCCAAGTTCCCAGGGGCACTGAAGCTTTCTTT.

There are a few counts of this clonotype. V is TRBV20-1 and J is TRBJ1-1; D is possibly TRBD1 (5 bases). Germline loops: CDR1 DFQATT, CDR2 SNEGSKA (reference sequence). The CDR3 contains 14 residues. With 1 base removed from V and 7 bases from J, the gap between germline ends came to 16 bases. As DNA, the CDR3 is TGCAGTGCTAGAGCTGCCAGGGACCCTATTGAAGCTTTCTTT. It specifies CSARAARDPIEAFF.

The CDR3 DNA sequence: TGTGCCAGCAGTCAGTTAACGGACAGGGAGAAGTACACTGGCTACACCTTC. Its translation is CASSQLTDREKYTGYTF. The V and J genes are TRBV6-1 and TRBJ1-2; 8 nucleotides line up with TRBD1. V shed 5 bases and J 7 bases; nucleotides not matched to a gene: 18. CDR1 is MNHNS and CDR2 is SASEGT in the germline V gene. This CDR3 has 17 residues.

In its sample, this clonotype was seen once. The chain's CDR3 is CATSDQGGVGTEAFF. The CDR3 nucleotides are TGTGCCACCAGTGACCAGGGCGGGGTGGGGACTGAAGCTTTCTTT. The J gene is TRBJ1-1, the V gene TRBV24-1; TRBD1 is a possible D gene (5 bases). CDR3 length: 15 residues. The germline CDR1 and CDR2 sequences are KGHDR and SFDVKD. Trimming pared 4 bases from V and 5 bases from J, leaving 16 bases between.

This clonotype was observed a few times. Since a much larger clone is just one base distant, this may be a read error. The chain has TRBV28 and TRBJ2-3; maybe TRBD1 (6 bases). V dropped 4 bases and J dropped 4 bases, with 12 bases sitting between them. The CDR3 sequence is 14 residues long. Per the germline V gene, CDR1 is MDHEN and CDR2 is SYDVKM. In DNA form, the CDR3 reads TGTGCCAGCAGTTCTGACAGGCGGGCAGATACGCAGTATTTT. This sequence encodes CASSSDRRADTQYF.

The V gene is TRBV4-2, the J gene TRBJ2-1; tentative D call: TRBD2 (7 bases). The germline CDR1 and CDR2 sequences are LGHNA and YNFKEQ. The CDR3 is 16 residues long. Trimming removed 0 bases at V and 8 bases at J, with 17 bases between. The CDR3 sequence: CASSQDEQGGYDEQFF. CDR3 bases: TGTGCCAGCAGCCAAGATGAACAGGGAGGGTACGATGAGCAGTTCTTC.

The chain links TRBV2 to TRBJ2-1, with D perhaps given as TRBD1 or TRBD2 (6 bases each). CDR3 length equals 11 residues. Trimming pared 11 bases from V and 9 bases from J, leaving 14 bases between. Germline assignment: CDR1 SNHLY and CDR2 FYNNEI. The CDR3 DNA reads TGTGCCGTGCTCGGGGGCGGTGAGCAGTTCTTC. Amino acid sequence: CAVLGGGEQFF.

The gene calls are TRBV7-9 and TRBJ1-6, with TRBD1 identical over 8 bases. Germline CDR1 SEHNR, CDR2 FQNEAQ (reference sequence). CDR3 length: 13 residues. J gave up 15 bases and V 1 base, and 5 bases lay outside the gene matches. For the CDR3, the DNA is TGTGCCAGCAGCTTAGTCCCAGACAGGGGCCTCCACTTT. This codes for CASSLVPDRGLHF.

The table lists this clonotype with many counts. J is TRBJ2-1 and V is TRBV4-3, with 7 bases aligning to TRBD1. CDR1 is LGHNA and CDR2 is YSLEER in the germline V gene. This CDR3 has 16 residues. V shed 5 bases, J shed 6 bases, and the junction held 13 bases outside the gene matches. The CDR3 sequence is CASSKKDRDVVNEQFF. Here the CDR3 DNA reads TGCGCCAGCAGCAAAAAAGACAGGGATGTTGTCAATGAGCAGTTCTTC.

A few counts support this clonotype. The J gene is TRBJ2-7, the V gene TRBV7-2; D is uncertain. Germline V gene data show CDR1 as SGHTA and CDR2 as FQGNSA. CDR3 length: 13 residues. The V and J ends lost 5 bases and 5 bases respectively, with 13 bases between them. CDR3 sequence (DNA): TGTGCCAGCAGCGTAGGCCCGGTAAACGAGCAGTACTTC. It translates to CASSVGPVNEQYF.

In DNA form, the CDR3 reads TGTGCCAGCAGTTACCCGAGTTGGTCAGGGGGCTTTTCGAACACTGAAGCTTTCTTT. This translates into CASSYPSWSGGFSNTEAFF. The V gene is TRBV6-2 or TRBV6-3, the J gene TRBJ1-1, with TRBD1 identical over 8 bases. CDR1 is MNHEY, CDR2 SVGEGT, per germline. V trimming: 2 bases; J trimming: 1 base; junction bases outside the gene matches: 15. The CDR3 sequence is 19 residues long.

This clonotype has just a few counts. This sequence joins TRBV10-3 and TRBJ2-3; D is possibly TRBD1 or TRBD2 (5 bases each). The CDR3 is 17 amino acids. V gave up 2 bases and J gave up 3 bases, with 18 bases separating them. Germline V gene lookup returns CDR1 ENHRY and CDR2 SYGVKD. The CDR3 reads CAISEARRLAGTDTQYF. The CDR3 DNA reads TGTGCCATCAGTGAGGCACGTCGGCTAGCAGGGACAGATACGCAGTATTTT.

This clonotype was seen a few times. The CDR3 protein is CASSLDVGYTF. CDR3 nucleotide sequence: TGCGCCAGCAGCTTGGATGTGGGCTACACCTTC. This chain uses TRBV5-1 with TRBJ1-2; D call uncertain. The CDR3 has 11 amino acids. The ends were cut back, 0 bases at V and 8 bases at J, with 5 bases in the middle. Looked up from germline, CDR1 is SGHRS and CDR2 is YFSETQ.

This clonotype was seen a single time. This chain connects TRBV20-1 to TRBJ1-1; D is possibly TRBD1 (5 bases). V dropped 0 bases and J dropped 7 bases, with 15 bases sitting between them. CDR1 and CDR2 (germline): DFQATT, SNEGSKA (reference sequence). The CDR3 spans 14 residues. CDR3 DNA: TGCAGTGCTAGAGATGGGACCTACGGAGGTGAAGCTTTCTTT. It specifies CSARDGTYGGEAFF.

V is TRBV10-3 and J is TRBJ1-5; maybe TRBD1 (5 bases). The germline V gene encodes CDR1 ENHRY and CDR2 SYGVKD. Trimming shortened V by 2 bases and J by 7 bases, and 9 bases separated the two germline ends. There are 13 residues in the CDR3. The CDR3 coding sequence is TGTGCCATCAGTGAGATGGGGGGACAGCCCCAGCATTTT. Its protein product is CAISEMGGQPQHF.

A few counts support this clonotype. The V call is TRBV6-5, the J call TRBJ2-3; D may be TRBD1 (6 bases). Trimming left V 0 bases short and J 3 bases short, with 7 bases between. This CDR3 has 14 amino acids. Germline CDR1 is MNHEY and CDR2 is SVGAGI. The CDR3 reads CASSYSGATDTQYF. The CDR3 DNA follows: TGTGCCAGCAGTTACTCGGGGGCGACAGATACGCAGTATTTT.